These 27 T cell receptor beta chains were all obtained from the same sample, sequenced in a study of radiation and T cells in renal cell carcinoma. Documented time point: blood 4 weeks post-SBRT, at nephrectomy. Documented treatment: 15 Gy SBRT to primary tumor, nephrectomy 4 weeks later. Profiled with immunoSEQ multiplex PCR; TCRdb holds only in-frame clones, not every one. The sample has roughly 58,000 clones, 60% to 85% seen once. The sequenced sample was blood, obtained from a patient whose treatment included radiotherapy and nephrectomy. The receptors were gathered from a man in his fifties or sixties with renal cell carcinoma.

The chain recombines TRBV11-2 with TRBJ2-7; D remains ambiguous. From germline, CDR1 is SGHAT and CDR2 FQNNGV. V dropped 0 bases and J dropped 1 base, with 4 bases sitting between them. This CDR3 is built from 13 residues. CDR3 in amino acids: CASSLEVSYEQYF. In DNA, the CDR3 is TGTGCCAGCAGCTTAGAGGTGTCCTACGAGCAGTACTTC.

This chain connects TRBV11-3 to TRBJ2-3; D might be TRBD2 (5 bases). Between the trimmed V and J ends, which lost 6 bases and 2 bases, there was a span of 6 bases. This CDR3 is 12 amino acids long. Germline V CDR1 and CDR2: SGHNT, YENEEA. As DNA, the CDR3 is TGTGCCAGCAGTCGGGACACAGATACGCAGTATTTT. This translates into CASSRDTDTQYF.

The rearrangement uses TRBV14 and TRBJ2-5; D not resolved. The CDR3 is made up of 14 amino acids. From germline, CDR1 is SGHDN and CDR2 FVKESK. The V gene lost 4 bases and the J gene lost 4 bases, with 13 bases spanning the gap. The CDR3 nucleotides are TGTGCCAGCAGCCCTTACACCAGAGCAGAGACCCAGTACTTC. It codes for CASSPYTRAETQYF.

The rearrangement links TRBV7-9 to TRBJ2-5; 9 positions match TRBD2. The CDR3 totals 13 residues. CDR1 SEHNR and CDR2 FQNEAQ come from the germline V gene (reference sequence). V gave up 8 bases and J gave up 2 bases; unmatched junction bases: 3. For the CDR3, the DNA is TGTGCCAGCCTAGCGGGGACACAAGAGACCCAGTACTTC. It is translated as CASLAGTQETQYF.

This clone was observed a few times. The chain links TRBV18 to TRBJ1-3, with D uncertain. Germline CDR1 is KGHSH and CDR2 is LQKENI. The CDR3 has 15 amino acids. V lost 1 base and J lost 0, with 7 bases in between. DNA for the CDR3: TGTGCCAGCTCACCACAGGGCCACTCTGGAAACACCATATATTTT. It is translated as CASSPQGHSGNTIYF.

The rearrangement uses TRBV12-5 and TRBJ1-1; D is ambiguous. This CDR3 contains 12 residues. V lost 1 base and J lost 6, with 6 bases in between. Germline values: CDR1 LGHNT, CDR2 FRNRAP. In nucleotides, the CDR3 is TGTGCTAGTGGTTTGGGTCGGGCTGAAGCTTTCTTT. This sequence encodes CASGLGRAEAFF.

The chain recombines TRBV29-1 with TRBJ1-5; 8 bases align to TRBD1. Unmatched junction bases numbered 11, after V lost 6 bases and J lost 4 bases. The CDR3 consists of 15 residues. CDR1 and CDR2 (germline): SQVTM, ANQGSEA. The CDR3 coding sequence is TGCAGCGTCTCAGACGTCGGACAGGGAAATCAGCCCCAGCATTTT. It encodes CSVSDVGQGNQPQHF.

The chain is built from TRBV14 and TRBJ1-4, with D uncertain. Per germline, CDR1 SGHDN and CDR2 FVKESK. V dropped 4 bases and J dropped 4 bases, with 19 bases sitting between them. The CDR3 spans 17 residues. The DNA of the CDR3 is TGTGCCAGCAGCCCTGCGAGGAATGTATGGGGTAATGAAAAACTGTTTTTT. Translating it yields CASSPARNVWGNEKLFF.

The J gene is TRBJ2-6, the V gene TRBV9; D possibly uses TRBD1 or TRBD2 (6 bases each). Trimming pared 0 bases from V and 2 bases from J, leaving 9 bases between. The CDR3 runs to 16 residues. The V gene's germline CDR1 is SGDLS and CDR2 YYNGEE. The CDR3 region has the DNA TGTGCCAGCAGCGTAGAGGGGGAGGCTGGGGCCAACGTCCTGACTTTC. Translated: CASSVEGEAGANVLTF.

Notes on this clone: At one end, the junction sequence differs from germline, possibly due to a read error. This sequence joins TRBV5-1 and TRBJ2-7; tentative D call: TRBD2 (5 bases). Germline V gene sequence: CDR1 SGHRS, CDR2 YFSETQ. CDR3 size: 15 residues. This CDR3 reads CASSRVEGSSHEQYF. CDR3 sequence (DNA): TGCGCCAGCAGCCGGGTAGAGGGCAGCTCCCACGAGCAGTACTTC.

The CDR3 nucleotides are TGCAGCGTGGGACAGGATGGCTACACCTTC. This encodes CSVGQDGYTF. This sequence joins TRBV29-1 and TRBJ1-2; 8 bases line up with TRBD1. Germline V gene lookup returns CDR1 SQVTM and CDR2 ANQGSEA. This CDR3 comprises 10 residues. J was trimmed by 6 bases and V by 6 bases; bases with no gene match: 0.

This clone was recorded only once. This sequence joins TRBV2 and TRBJ2-2; no reliable D call. V was pared by 2 bases and J by 0 bases, with 7 bases between. The CDR3 runs 15 residues. Per the germline V gene, CDR1 is SNHLY and CDR2 is FYNNEI. CDR3 region: CASSELAANTGELFF. The CDR3 DNA follows: TGTGCCAGCAGTGAACTGGCAGCGAACACCGGGGAGCTGTTTTTT.

V and J are TRBV14 and TRBJ2-3, with no clear D. The V gene's germline CDR1 is SGHDN and CDR2 FVKESK. V lost 1 base and J lost 0, with 8 bases in between. The CDR3 is 15 amino acids. CDR3 region: CASSQGIHSTDTQYF. The DNA of the CDR3 is TGTGCCAGCAGCCAAGGGATCCATAGCACAGATACGCAGTATTTT. Using reference TRBV14 and TRBJ2-3 for the parts outside the CDR3, the full variable domain is EAGVTQFPSHSVIEKGQTVTLRCDPISGHDNLYWYRRVMGKEIKFLLHFVKESKQDESGMPNNRFLAERTGGTYSTLKVQPAELEDSGVYFCASSQGIHSTDTQYFGPGTRLTVL.

The chain recombines TRBV2 with TRBJ2-3; the D is unclear. The CDR3 totals 13 residues. Germline values: CDR1 SNHLY, CDR2 FYNNEI. Trimming left V 3 bases short and J 4 bases short, with 8 bases between. CDR3: CASSESQSDTQYF. For the CDR3, the DNA is TGTGCCAGCAGTGAGTCCCAGTCAGATACGCAGTATTTT.

This clone was detected only once. J is TRBJ1-4 and V is TRBV9; D is undetermined. The ends were cut back, 3 bases at V and 0 bases at J, with 9 bases in the middle. CDR3 length: 15 residues. CDR1 is SGDLS, CDR2 YYNGEE, per germline. The CDR3 reads CASSESSATNEKLFF. The CDR3 DNA reads TGTGCCAGCAGCGAGTCATCTGCAACTAATGAAAAACTGTTTTTT.

This clone was counted a few times. The chain links TRBV5-1 to TRBJ1-4; no reliable D call. The germline V gene has CDR1 SGHRS and CDR2 YFSETQ. Deletions cut 2 bases from V and 0 bases from J, with 5 bases between. The CDR3 loop spans 14 amino acids. The CDR3 reads CASSFFTTNEKLFF. The CDR3 region has the DNA TGCGCCAGCAGCTTTTTCACAACTAATGAAAAACTGTTTTTT.

The rearrangement joins TRBV2 to TRBJ1-2; TRBD1 might be the D (5 bases). This CDR3 has 14 amino acids. V shed 9 bases and J shed 2 bases, with 16 bases lying between them. Germline loops: CDR1 SNHLY, CDR2 FYNNEI. CDR3: CASNPPGGNYGYTF. The CDR3 bases are TGTGCCAGTAATCCCCCGGGGGGGAACTATGGCTACACCTTC.

The V gene is TRBV5-6, the J gene TRBJ1-2; D gene ambiguous. Deletions cut 1 base from V and 6 bases from J, with 10 bases between. The CDR3 length is 13 residues. Germline V CDR1 and CDR2: SGHDT, YYEEEE. Written as DNA, the CDR3 is TGTGCCAGCAGCTTGAGTCCCGGGAATGGCTACACCTTC. It yields the protein CASSLSPGNGYTF.

This clone has a single count. The genes are TRBV7-9 and TRBJ2-3; D unclear. The CDR3 runs to 14 residues. CDR1 and CDR2 (germline): SEHNR, FQNEAQ (reference sequence). Trimming cost V 5 bases and J 1 base, with 10 bases left between them. The CDR3 region has the DNA TGTGCCAGCAGCACCTCCACGGGCACAGATACGCAGTATTTT. Translated, it gives CASSTSTGTDTQYF.

The V gene is TRBV30, the J gene TRBJ1-2; D is ambiguous. Germline values: CDR1 GTSNPN, CDR2 SVGIG (reference sequence). The CDR3 has 13 amino acids. Trimming left V 0 bases short and J 8 bases short, with 13 bases between. As DNA, the CDR3 is TGTGCCTGGAGTGTAGGACCAGTTACGGGCTACACCTTC. Its translation is CAWSVGPVTGYTF.

The rearrangement uses TRBV7-2 and TRBJ1-2; D unclear. This CDR3 is built from 12 residues. Trimming stripped 8 bases from V and 5 bases from J, with 12 bases between. Looked up from germline, CDR1 is SGHTA and CDR2 is FQGNSA. CDR3 nucleotide sequence: TGTGCCAGCTCCCCCGGGTATTATGGCTACACCTTC. It codes for CASSPGYYGYTF.

The V and J genes are TRBV5-5 and TRBJ2-5, with 10 bases fitting TRBD2. The CDR3 is made up of 16 amino acids. CDR1 is SGHKS and CDR2 is YYEKEE in the germline V gene (reference sequence). Losses at the gene ends were 7 bases for V and 4 bases for J; bases not matched to a gene: 13. The CDR3 protein is CASSYGTSAWGETQYF. CDR3 sequence (DNA): TGTGCCAGCTCTTATGGGACTAGCGCTTGGGGAGAGACCCAGTACTTC.

The chain uses TRBV9 and TRBJ2-1; weak D call: TRBD2 (5 bases). Between the trimmed V and J ends, which lost 0 bases and 0 bases, there was a span of 10 bases. Germline CDR1 reads SGDLS; CDR2 reads YYNGEE. The CDR3 totals 16 residues. DNA of the CDR3: TGTGCCAGCAGCGTAGATCTGGGGAGCTCCTACAATGAGCAGTTCTTC. The encoded protein is CASSVDLGSSYNEQFF.

In nucleotides, the CDR3 is TGTGCCAGCAGTGGGACAGCCCATTCACCCCTCCACTTT. This sequence encodes CASSGTAHSPLHF. V usage is TRBV2 and J usage is TRBJ1-6; maybe TRBD1 (6 bases). Trimming pared 4 bases from V and 8 bases from J, leaving 9 bases between. The CDR3 is 13 residues long. Germline assignment: CDR1 SNHLY and CDR2 FYNNEI.

This clone was detected only a few times. This chain joins TRBV7-8 and TRBJ1-1; maybe TRBD1 (6 bases). V lost 8 bases and J 0 bases, leaving 7 bases between the germline ends. The CDR3 covers 12 residues. CDR1 and CDR2 (germline): SGHVS, FQNEAQ. The CDR3 sequence: CASYRVNTEAFF. In DNA form, the CDR3 reads TGTGCCAGCTACAGGGTGAACACTGAAGCTTTCTTT.

The chain joins TRBV4-3 to TRBJ1-1; D is uncertain. CDR1 LGHNA and CDR2 YSLEER come from the germline V gene. The V end was cut by 0 bases, the J end by 5 bases, with 10 bases between. The CDR3 length is 14 residues. This CDR3 reads CASSQERNPTEAFF. In DNA, the CDR3 is TGCGCCAGCAGCCAAGAAAGAAATCCTACTGAAGCTTTCTTT.

J is TRBJ2-1 and V is TRBV7-7; D is unclear. Trimming took 1 base from V and 6 from J, leaving 7 bases between them. The CDR3 is made up of 13 amino acids. Germline CDR1 SSHAT, CDR2 FNYEAQ (reference sequence). CDR3 residues: CASSLGIRNEQFF. The CDR3, as DNA: TGTGCCAGCAGCTTAGGGATCCGCAATGAGCAGTTCTTC. Full variable domain (missing parts from reference TRBV7-7 and TRBJ2-1): GAGVSQSPRYKVTKRGQDVTLRCDPISSHATLYWYQQALGQGPEFLTYFNYEAQPDKSGLPSDRFSAERPEGSISTLTIQRTEQRDSAMYRCASSLGIRNEQFFGPGTRLTVL.